This TCR beta chain was captured by sequencing in a study of T cell repertoires in MIS-A myocarditis. Profiled with immunoSEQ multiplex PCR; TCRdb holds only in-frame clones, not every one. The top ten clones hold roughly 61% of a sample with 13,000 to 15,000 clones, around 69% of them seen once. The sequenced sample was left ventricle heart tissue obtained at autopsy. This receptor was obtained from a man between 18 and 29 years old with fulminant myocarditis from multisystem inflammatory syndrome in adults (MIS-A) after COVID-19.

The CDR3, as DNA: TGTGCCAGCGAAAGCCCCGGGACAGGGGGCAATGAGCAGTTCTTC. Protein sequence: CASESPGTGGNEQFF. This chain links TRBV28 with TRBJ2-1, with TRBD1 matching 11 bases. The CDR3 length is 15 residues. From germline, CDR1 is MDHEN and CDR2 SYDVKM. The ends lost 8 bases at V and 6 bases at J; junction bases unmatched: 9.